This TCR beta chain was recorded in a study of blood T cells in healthy people across ages (dated by TCRdb to about 2015). Turning to the overall study: In model experiments, template switching captured roughly one uniquely barcoded TCR beta cDNA molecule for every two T cells. The study measured age-related changes in TCR beta repertoire diversity using deep sequencing normalized with unique cDNA molecular identifiers. Donors were grouped into four age groups: young (average about 15 years), middle-aged (around 39), aged (roughly 62) and long-lived (over 80). Donors of different ages were randomly distributed across sequencing lanes to avoid experimental bias. Two additional independent replicas of 1 million unique cDNA reads from the same blood draw were analyzed for two donors (one aged 18 to 29 and one aged 80 or older). The paper's findings and limits, for the study overall: The CMV infection status of donors was not known, potentially confounding age-related changes in expanded clonotypes. Estimates of total diversity based on one million sequenced T cells were regarded as lower bounds and as underestimates. There was a strong correlation between observed TCR beta diversity and the percentage of naive T cells measured by flow cytometry. Since profiling was done on bulk unsorted PBMCs, naive and antigen-experienced compartments could not be conclusively compared. The long-lived group showed more naive CD4+ T cells, fewer expanded clones and increased TCR diversity than the aged group, suggesting age selection. As age increased, observed TCR beta diversity per million T cells dropped in a roughly linear way, and a significant reduction was already evident by age 40.

This clonotype occurred a few times. The antigen it recognizes is unknown. Per-base qualities were not stored, and no clone one base away is much larger. Donors were about 36 systemically healthy Caucasian individuals from Russia aged roughly 6 to 90 years. Each donor gave around 9.5 milliliters of peripheral blood, collected into EDTA-treated Vacutainer tubes. Ficoll-Paque density-gradient centrifugation was used to isolate PBMCs, with at least 7 million per sample. Total RNA, at least 5.5 micrograms per sample, was extracted from PBMCs with Trizol reagent. For every donor, flow cytometry on a PBMC aliquot measured the percentage of naive CD45RAhigh/CD27high T cells. Library method: 5' RACE. Data came from an Illumina HiSeq 2500. A second about 7 to 11 cycle PCR used a sample-barcoded 5' primer and a J-beta primer mix. Each TCR beta cDNA molecule received a unique molecular identifier from a template-switch 5' adaptor carrying 12 random nucleotides. At least 2.5 million CDR3-containing paired-end reads were obtained from each sample. First-strand cDNA was synthesized from all RNA with the Mint cDNA synthesis kit, primed by a TRBC-specific oligonucleotide. Following uracil-DNA glycosylase treatment, a first 18-cycle PCR with universal primers M1SS and BC2_uni_R was performed on all cDNA. Under the source paper's analysis protocol: Normalization of each sample was performed by random selection of 1 million high-quality reads, each carrying a distinct molecular identifier. Instead of being binned into consensus sequences, reads with shared molecular identifiers were discarded. MiTCR, set to a Q25 quality threshold and the strictest error-elimination algorithm, was used for CDR3 identification, clonotype clustering and error correction. A nonparametric unseen species model with Euler transformation was used to estimate lower-bound total TCR beta diversity. In TCRdb, the public reads were trimmed at Q25 with fastp and aligned with MiXCR, with productive beta chains retained. Each CDR3 protein gets just one entry, which takes the most common genes and DNA from the rows behind it. TCRdb, not the authors, supplied the V and J calls. This sample lists roughly 1,500,000 distinct CDR3 sequences; about 31% were detected once. 11% of the sample rests with the top ten.

According to the germline V gene, CDR1 reads SGHRS and CDR2 reads YFSETQ. The junction carries 18 bases between V and J, which are trimmed by 4 bases and 4 bases respectively. From cysteine to phenylalanine, the CDR3 is 15 amino acids long. Here the CDR3 DNA is all that survives: 45 bases in frame from base 1. The TCR originated in a woman aged 25-40 years in good health. Sequencing input: blood. This sequence uses TRBV5-1 and TRBJ2-7; the D gene identity is not certain. In nucleotides, the sequence is TGCGCCAGCAGCGCCCGGACGGACCAACCATACGAGCAGTACTTC. Its protein is CASSARTDQPYEQYF.